The rows below give T cell receptor beta chains drawn from one sample of a study of OX40 agonist ivuxolimab in advanced cancers. Here immunoSEQ multiplex PCR was the method, and the copy in TCRdb shows in-frame clones only, minus some. The table records about 63,000 clones, roughly 89% of them present only once. Sequenced material: CD4+ or CD8+ T cells sorted from blood, taken in a trial of the OX40 agonist ivuxolimab. The receptors originated from an adult with an advanced solid tumor such as melanoma, head and neck, liver or kidney cancer. Both conserved end residues are part of each CDR3. D genes are given only for firm matches. For some rows the clone size is stated as once, few or many, or as a class when expanded; others skip it.

cdr3_length	v_call	clone_size	d_call	j_call	cdr3_aa	cdr3_nt
15	TRBV7-9	.	TRBD1	TRBJ2-7	CASSAVPAGGYEQYF	TGTGCCAGCAGCGCCGTTCCGGCAGGGGGCTACGAGCAGTACTTC
14	TRBV2	.	.	TRBJ2-7	CASRLGLISYEQYF	TGTGCCAGCAGGTTGGGGTTAATCTCCTACGAGCAGTACTTC
15	TRBV6-6	.	.	TRBJ2-1	CASKEMAAVHNEQFF	TGTGCCAGCAAGGAAATGGCGGCGGTCCACAATGAGCAGTTCTTC
15	TRBV5-6	.	.	TRBJ1-3	CASSLVGSSGNTICF	TGTGCCAGCAGCTTGGTCGGATCTTCTGGAAACACCATATGTTTT
15	TRBV4-1	.	.	TRBJ2-5	CASSHSRTTQETQYF	TGCGCCAGCAGCCATTCTAGGACTACCCAAGAGACCCAGTACTTC
13	TRBV11-2	.	.	TRBJ1-2	CASSLGGGYGYTF	TGTGCCAGCAGCTTAGGTGGGGGATATGGCTACACCTTC
17	TRBV4-1	.	TRBD2	TRBJ2-1	CASSQTGLAGVYNEQFF	TGCGCCAGCAGCCAAACGGGACTAGCGGGAGTCTACAATGAGCAGTTCTTC
12	TRBV5-1	.	.	TRBJ2-5	CASRGVGETQYF	TGCGCCAGCAGAGGAGTGGGGGAGACCCAGTACTTC
14	TRBV7-6	.	.	TRBJ2-3	CASSSRASTDTQYF	TGTGCCAGCAGCAGCCGGGCCAGCACAGATACGCAGTATTTT
15	TRBV18	.	.	TRBJ1-5	CASSPPKGGNQPQHF	TGTGCCAGCTCACCACCAAAGGGTGGCAATCAGCCCCAGCATTTT
14	TRBV7-9	.	.	TRBJ2-7	CASSPRDFSYEQYF	TGTGCCAGCAGCCCTCGGGACTTCAGCTACGAGCAGTACTTC
16	TRBV7-9	once	.	TRBJ1-3	CASSPLRGRGENTIYF	TGTGCCAGCAGCCCCCTCCGGGGAAGGGGGGAAAACACCATATATTTT
16	TRBV2	.	TRBD1	TRBJ2-3	CASKFGDRGGTDTQYF	TGTGCCAGCAAATTTGGAGACAGGGGGGGGACAGATACGCAGTATTTT
17	TRBV1	.	.	TRBJ2-1	CTSSQPTSGSSGNEQFF	TGCACCAGCAGCCAACCGACTAGCGGGAGTTCGGGCAATGAGCAGTTCTTC
15	TRBV10-3	.	.	TRBJ1-5	CAISEFQGSDQPQHF	TGTGCCATCAGTGAATTCCAGGGGTCGGATCAGCCCCAGCATTTT
11	TRBV28	.	.	TRBJ1-5	CASSSGGFQHF	TGTGCCAGCAGTTCAGGCGGTTTCCAGCATTTT
12	TRBV28	.	.	TRBJ1-2	CASSSSFYGYTF	TGTGCCAGCAGCTCGAGTTTCTATGGCTACACCTTC
13	TRBV5-4	.	.	TRBJ1-2	CASSPGGTIGYTF	TGTGCCAGCAGCCCGGGAGGTACTATAGGCTACACCTTC
14	TRBV5-1	.	.	TRBJ2-7	CASSLGGPSYEQYF	TGCGCCAGCAGCTTGGGAGGGCCCTCCTACGAGCAGTACTTC
11	TRBV19	.	.	TRBJ2-1	CASATGTGLFF	TGTGCCAGTGCCACCGGGACGGGTCTGTTCTTC
13	TRBV14	.	TRBD1	TRBJ1-2	CASSNIAGGVMTF	TGTGCCAGCAGCAACATCGCAGGGGGGGTAATGACCTTC
15	TRBV19	.	TRBD1	TRBJ1-5	CASRGPGQGNQPQHF	TGTGCCAGTAGGGGCCCGGGACAGGGCAATCAGCCCCAGCATTTT
12	TRBV30	.	.	TRBJ2-1	CAWRRTPGEQFF	TGTGCCTGGAGAAGGACTCCCGGTGAGCAGTTCTTC
14	TRBV6-5	.	TRBD1	TRBJ2-5	CASSGTGGAETQYF	TGTGCCAGCAGTGGGACAGGGGGCGCGGAGACCCAGTACTTC
17	TRBV19	.	TRBD2	TRBJ2-1	CASSIDATSGRYNEQFF	TGTGCCAGTAGTATAGATGCCACTAGCGGGAGGTACAATGAGCAGTTCTTC
15	TRBV29-1	.	.	TRBJ1-4	CSVRTHPTINEKLFF	TGCAGCGTGCGGACACATCCAACGATCAATGAAAAACTGTTTTTT
16	TRBV6-1	few	.	TRBJ2-2	CASSVTGALNTGELFF	TGTGCCAGCAGTGTTACGGGGGCCTTAAACACCGGGGAGCTGTTTTTT
15	TRBV27	.	.	TRBJ2-6	CASSFLPAGANVLTF	TGTGCCAGCAGTTTTCTCCCTGCTGGGGCCAACGTCCTGACTTTC
12	TRBV28	.	.	TRBJ2-5	CASRFRGETQYF	TGTGCCAGCAGATTCAGGGGTGAGACCCAGTACTTC
17	TRBV14	once	TRBD1	TRBJ2-2	CASSQDGTGWDTGELFF	TGTGCCAGCAGCCAAGATGGGACAGGATGGGACACCGGGGAGCTGTTTTTT
13	TRBV7-9	.	.	TRBJ1-3	CAREGGGGNTIYF	TGTGCCAGAGAGGGGGGCGGTGGAAACACCATATATTTT
17	TRBV15	.	.	TRBJ2-1	CATSRFGRSGNYNEQFF	TGTGCCACCAGCAGATTTGGCCGTAGCGGCAACTACAATGAGCAGTTCTTC
16	TRBV5-1	.	TRBD2	TRBJ2-1	CASSLGSGSSYNEQFF	TGCGCCAGCAGCTTGGGTAGCGGGAGCTCCTACAATGAGCAGTTCTTC
14	TRBV30	.	.	TRBJ1-2	CAWSAAGTAGGYTF	TGTGCCTGGAGTGCGGCCGGGACTGCGGGGGGCTACACCTTC
15	TRBV11-2	.	TRBD1	TRBJ2-3	CASSEGQGASDTQYF	TGTGCCAGCAGCGAGGGACAGGGGGCGTCAGATACGCAGTATTTT
15	TRBV5-1	.	.	TRBJ2-5	CASSLGAVAVETQYF	TGCGCCAGCAGCTTAGGCGCGGTCGCCGTGGAGACCCAGTACTTC
15	TRBV27	.	.	TRBJ1-2	CASSWGTPLRYGYTF	TGTGCCAGCAGTTGGGGCACCCCTCTACGCTATGGCTACACCTTC
13	TRBV2	.	.	TRBJ2-7	CASGSLRGGEQYF	TGTGCCAGCGGGTCTCTTAGGGGTGGTGAGCAGTACTTC
13	TRBV10-3	.	TRBD1	TRBJ1-1	CAISRDSQVPGNF	TGTGCCATCAGTAGGGACAGCCAGGTGCCGGGAAACTTT
17	TRBV27	.	TRBD2	TRBJ2-1	CASSLREGTYLSNEQFF	TGTGCCAGCAGCTTGCGGGAGGGTACCTACCTGAGCAATGAGCAGTTCTTC
13	TRBV4-1	.	.	TRBJ2-5	CASSQEQGGPQYF	TGCGCCAGCAGCCAAGAGCAGGGCGGCCCCCAGTACTTC
14	TRBV29-1	.	TRBD2	TRBJ2-2	CSARTSAYTGELFF	TGCAGCGCGCGGACTAGCGCCTACACCGGGGAGCTGTTTTTT
12	TRBV5-1	.	.	TRBJ2-1	CASSPPGNEQFF	TGCGCCAGCAGCCCCCCCGGCAATGAGCAGTTCTTC
14	TRBV6-5	.	TRBD2	TRBJ2-7	CASSLGTSGRSKYF	TGTGCCAGCAGCCTTGGGACTAGCGGGAGGTCGAAGTACTTC
16	TRBV5-1	.	TRBD2	TRBJ2-7	CASSPSTSGSTYEQYF	TGCGCCAGCAGCCCTTCGACTAGCGGGAGTACGTACGAGCAGTACTTC
14	TRBV5-4	.	.	TRBJ2-3	CASSLRAVGDTQYF	TGTGCCAGCAGCCTAAGGGCGGTGGGGGATACGCAGTATTTT
15	TRBV2	.	TRBD2	TRBJ2-2	CASSLAGGNTGELFF	TGTGCCAGCAGCCTAGCGGGAGGGAACACCGGGGAGCTGTTTTTT